This T cell receptor beta chain was documented in a study of cytomegalovirus exposure and HLA in healthy donors. About the study: The approximately 120 validation repertoires and the roughly 680 first-cohort repertoires shared a platform, a later analysis reported.

Whole-study results and caveats: It was approximately 150 TCR beta chains that were listed as cytomegalovirus-associated.

Some clones are missing from TCRdb's copy, which holds only in-frame ones; the method was immunoSEQ multiplex PCR. The repertoire includes around 170,000 clones, around 90% of them detected once, and 2.5% to 3% sits in the top ten. A word on this clone: The antigen remains unidentified.

Germline V CDR1 and CDR2: LGHNA, YSLEER. V shed 1 base and J shed 5 bases, with 8 bases lying between them. The CDR3 totals 13 residues. It was the approximately 120-subject validation cohort, separate from the roughly 700-subject first cohort, to which the donors belonged. Material for sequencing was PBMCs. This sequence was found in a man in his late teens or twenties in good health and CMV-seronegative. The chain uses TRBV4-3 and TRBJ2-5; D unclear. CDR3 sequence reads: CASSQARRETQYF. The CDR3 DNA is TGCGCCAGCAGCCAAGCTAGACGGGAGACCCAGTACTTC.